Below, 19 T cell receptor beta chains from the same sample are listed, as sequenced in a study of technical replicates of blood from a few donors. Sequencing used immunoSEQ multiplex PCR; TCRdb keeps in-frame clones, though not all of them. The sample contains tens of thousands of clones, 93% of which appear only once. Sequencing was done on a sample of T cells isolated from PBMCs. Receptors originate from a human donor in good health.

The chain carries TRBV5-1 and TRBJ2-7; TRBD1 is a possible D gene (6 bases). Trimming pared 0 bases from V and 0 bases from J, leaving 10 bases between. Germline V gene data show CDR1 as SGHRS and CDR2 as YFSETQ. The CDR3 spans 15 residues. As DNA, the CDR3 is TGCGCCAGCAGCTTGGAGCAGGGGCCCTCCTACGAGCAGTACTTC. Amino acids: CASSLEQGPSYEQYF.

The chain joins TRBV1 to TRBJ2-7; the table names TRBD2, a call not compared with the DNA. TRBV1 is designated a pseudogene. There are 16 residues in the CDR3. CDR3 loop: CTSSQDFLAPSYEQYF. The CDR3 DNA sequence: TGCACCAGCAGCCAAGATTTCCTAGCGCCTTCCTACGAGCAGTACTTC.

The chain joins TRBV27 to TRBJ2-1; D possibly corresponds to TRBD1 (5 bases). The CDR3 runs to 13 residues. Trimming took off 0 bases at V and 10 bases at J, with 10 bases between the two ends. Germline lookup yields CDR1 MNHEY and CDR2 SMNVEV (reference sequence). The CDR3 bases are TGTGCCAGCAGTTTATCCCCCTACAGGGAGCAGTTCTTC. It yields the protein CASSLSPYREQFF.

CDR3 in amino acids: CASSKVDRDTQFSNQPQHF. As DNA, the CDR3 is TGTGCCAGCAGCAAAGTCGATCGGGACACACAATTTAGCAATCAGCCCCAGCATTTT. The chain combines TRBV21-1 with TRBJ1-5; TRBD1, as called in the table, went unchecked against the DNA. TRBV21-1 corresponds to a pseudogene. CDR3 length: 19 residues.

The J gene is TRBJ2-1, the V gene TRBV28, with 8 bases aligning to TRBD1. V lost 1 base to trimming and J lost 7 bases; unmatched junction nucleotides: 6. CDR1 MDHEN and CDR2 SYDVKM come from the germline V gene. The CDR3 has 15 residues. As DNA, the CDR3 is TGTGCCAGCAGTTTATATGACAGGGGAACGAATGAGCAGTTCTTC. Its translation is CASSLYDRGTNEQFF. The full variable domain, in which reference TRBV28 and TRBJ2-1 provide the parts outside the CDR3, is DVKVTQSSRYLVKRTGEKVFLECVQDMDHENMFWYRQDPGLGLRLIYFSYDVKMKEKGDIPEGYSVSREKKERFSLILESASTNQTSMYLCASSLYDRGTNEQFFGPGTRLTVL.

V gene TRBV6-1 combines with J gene TRBJ2-7; D uncertain. CDR3 length: 13 amino acids. Germline CDR1 and CDR2: MNHNS and SASEGT. V lost 8 bases, J lost 3 bases, and 14 bases lay in between. In nucleotides, the CDR3 is TGTGCCAGCTGCGGCAATCGTATCTACGAGCAGTACTTC. Its translation is CASCGNRIYEQYF.

This chain uses TRBV6-1 with TRBJ1-5; D not resolved. CDR3 length: 15 residues. V dropped 7 bases and J dropped 0 bases, with 13 bases sitting between them. Germline V gene sequence: CDR1 MNHNS, CDR2 SASEGT. The CDR3 reads CASIQRTLSNQPQHF. CDR3 coding DNA: TGTGCCAGCATCCAGCGGACGCTTAGCAATCAGCCCCAGCATTTT.

CDR3 sequence reads: CASSYQGVGYAFF. The DNA of the CDR3 is TGTGCCAGCAGTTACCAGGGGGTCGGCTACGCTTTCTTT. This rearrangement joins TRBV6-5 to TRBJ1-1, with 7 bases matching TRBD1. J was trimmed by 11 bases and V by 2 bases; bases with no gene match: 8. Germline-derived CDR1 and CDR2 are MNHEY and SVGAGI. CDR3 length: 13 residues.

This clone has just one count. This chain connects TRBV4-1 to TRBJ1-5; D is possibly TRBD1 (5 bases). There are 15 residues in the CDR3. V dropped 0 bases and J dropped 5 bases, with 11 bases sitting between them. Germline V gene lookup returns CDR1 MGHRA and CDR2 YSYEKL. The CDR3 reads CASSQEPGVYQPQHF. The CDR3 coding sequence is TGCGCCAGCAGCCAAGAACCGGGGGTATATCAGCCCCAGCATTTT.

The chain carries TRBV19 and TRBJ1-5, with TRBD1 matching 9 bases. The ends lost 3 bases at V and 4 bases at J; junction bases unmatched: 4. CDR3 length: 15 residues. CDR1 is LNHDA and CDR2 is SQIVND in the germline V gene (reference sequence). The CDR3 protein is CASSMGTGKNQPQHF. The CDR3 DNA follows: TGTGCCAGTAGTATGGGGACAGGGAAGAATCAGCCCCAGCATTTT.

This chain connects TRBV6-4 to TRBJ2-1; TRBD2 agrees at 7 bases. The V gene end was trimmed by 0 bases and the J gene end by 3 bases; junction bases not matched to a gene: 17. Germline CDR1 and CDR2: MRHNA and SNTAGT. The length of the CDR3 is 20 residues. The CDR3 here is CASSDSIARGIPLSYNEQFF. The CDR3 DNA reads TGTGCCAGCAGTGACTCGATTGCGCGGGGGATCCCTTTAAGCTACAATGAGCAGTTCTTC.

The rearrangement links TRBV25-1 to TRBJ1-2, with 7 bases matching TRBD1. The V and J ends lost 3 bases and 2 bases, in that order; junction bases with no gene match: 6. The CDR3 spans 15 residues. Germline CDR1 is MGHDK and CDR2 is SYGVNS. The CDR3 protein is CASSEGAGGNYGYTF. Written as DNA, the CDR3 is TGTGCCAGCAGTGAGGGAGCAGGGGGGAACTATGGCTACACCTTC.

The chain employs TRBV6-1 and TRBJ1-1, with D hard to call. This CDR3 is 17 amino acids long. Per germline, CDR1 MNHNS and CDR2 SASEGT. V was shortened by 3 bases and J by 1 base, with 18 bases between the two germline ends. CDR3 residues: CASSDPISRRGNTEAFF. As DNA, the CDR3 is TGTGCCAGCAGTGACCCGATATCCCGACGGGGGAACACTGAAGCTTTCTTT.

The chain carries TRBV9 and TRBJ1-2; perhaps TRBD1 as D (5 bases). Germline loops: CDR1 SGDLS, CDR2 YYNGEE. The ends were cut back, 3 bases at V and 4 bases at J, with 16 bases in the middle. This CDR3 is 15 amino acids long. CDR3 DNA sequence: TGTGCCAGCAGCGCGCAGGGACTAGTCCCCTATGGCTACACCTTC. Its translation is CASSAQGLVPYGYTF.

The chain employs TRBV7-9 and TRBJ2-7; possibly TRBD2 for D (6 bases). This CDR3 contains 14 residues. Between the trimmed V and J ends, which lost 5 bases and 5 bases, there was a span of 16 bases. In germline, CDR1 is SEHNR, CDR2 FQNEAQ (reference sequence). For the CDR3, the DNA is TGTGCCAGCAGCCCCCTGGGACTCCATGACGAGCAGTACTTC. Translation gives CASSPLGLHDEQYF.

The chain recombines TRBV5-1 with TRBJ2-7, with 7 bases matching TRBD1. The CDR3 is made up of 14 amino acids. Unmatched junction bases numbered 7, after V lost 4 bases and J lost 3 bases. Germline V gives CDR1 SGHRS, CDR2 YFSETQ. The CDR3 loop reads CASSPRDSLYEQYF. CDR3 DNA sequence: TGCGCCAGCAGCCCCCGGGACAGTCTCTACGAGCAGTACTTC.

The gene calls are TRBV5-1 and TRBJ1-1; D is uncertain. Per the germline V gene, CDR1 is SGHRS and CDR2 is YFSETQ. This CDR3 spans 13 amino acids. The V end was cut by 4 bases, the J end by 0 bases, with 7 bases between. The DNA for the CDR3 is TGCGCCAGCAGCGGCATAATGAACACTGAAGCTTTCTTT. Its translation is CASSGIMNTEAFF.

The CDR3, as DNA: TGCGCCAGCAGTTCGGGACAGGGCTACGAGCAGTACTTC. It is translated as CASSSGQGYEQYF. This chain links TRBV10-2 with TRBJ2-7; 9 bases agree with TRBD1. Germline-derived CDR1 and CDR2 are WSHSY and SAAADI. With V trimmed by 5 bases and J by 3 bases, 2 bases remained unmatched. This CDR3 is 13 amino acids long.

The V gene is TRBV18, the J gene TRBJ1-5; 7 bases line up with TRBD1. The CDR3 covers 14 residues. After removal of 6 bases from V and 6 bases from J, the junction contained 8 bases not matched to a gene. The V gene's germline CDR1 is KGHSH and CDR2 LQKENI. For the CDR3, the DNA is TGTGCCAGCTCCCGGGAGGGGGCAAGTCAGCCCCAGCATTTT. This codes for CASSREGASQPQHF.